The clone carrying this T cell receptor (beta chain) was counted once. The assay was immunoSEQ multiplex PCR, and TCRdb's table has in-frame clones only and misses some. The sample yields millions of clones, about 94% seen once. From germline, CDR1 is SGDLS and CDR2 YYNGEE. CDR3 size: 15 residues. The V end was cut by 0 bases, the J end by 3 bases, with 13 bases between. The data derive from a study of shared clonotypes between healthy human individuals. The naive CD8 fraction comprised CD45RO-negative cells positively selected for CCR7 and excluded terminally differentiated effector memory CD45RA+ cells.

Sequences were obtained from naive CD8+ T cells sorted from blood. The TCR was taken from a man aged 18 to 29 in good health. The V and J genes are TRBV9 and TRBJ2-7, with TRBD2 as a possible D gene (6 bases). In DNA form, the CDR3 reads TGTGCCAGCAGCGTAGGGAGGGGAGCTGGCTACGAGCAGTACTTC. Encoded protein: CASSVGRGAGYEQYF.